This T cell receptor (beta chain) was recovered during a study of T-cell memory formation after mild COVID-19. In the study overall: Most TCR clusters belonged to a single donor.

This clonotype was seen ten or more times. The antigen remains undetermined. Per germline, CDR1 ENHRY and CDR2 SYGVKD. V was pared by 1 base and J by 4 bases, with 12 bases between. CDR3 size: 15 residues. Study results and limitations: Those CD4+ clones that contracted were mainly in CM and EM (CD8+ ones in EMRA). While clones contracting from day 15 to 85 were balanced between CD4 and CD8, later expanders leaned CD4+.

TCRdb ran MiXCR on the 5' RACE reads and lists one entry per CDR3 protein. The table has approximately 51,000 distinct CDR3 sequences, 9.3% seen once. The chain employs TRBV10-3 and TRBJ2-3; D may be TRBD1 (6 bases). The TCR was taken from an adult woman who had mild COVID-19 (a few samples of this study predate the infection). Cell type and time point are not known. The specimen sequenced was PBMCs or a T cell subset sorted from them (not recorded which). The CDR3 sequence: CAISELGRGADTQYF. The CDR3 bases are TGTGCCATCAGTGAGTTGGGCAGGGGAGCAGATACGCAGTATTTT.